The 12 T cell receptor beta chains presented below share a single source sample, sequenced in a study of blood T cell repertoires in COVID-19 (TCRdb year 2020). Library method: the immunoSEQ multiplex PCR assay. What TCRdb holds here is the immuneACCESS table cut down to in-frame rearrangements. Part of the clones is not present; checked against another copy, under half of the missing clones reflect an unresolved V gene, and the others are unexplained. The sample profile shows 70,000 to 100,000 clones; about 88% of them were found once. 4.8% of the sample comes from the top ten. The sequencing sample was made of peripheral blood. Receptors originate from a woman older than 75 with active COVID-19.

V is TRBV24-1 and J is TRBJ1-2, with 8 bases that match TRBD1. Germline V gene sequence: CDR1 KGHDR, CDR2 SFDVKD. This CDR3 spans 14 amino acids. V shed 2 bases, J shed 6 bases, and the junction held 4 bases outside the gene matches. The CDR3 loop is CATSDSDREDGYTF. The CDR3 nucleotides are TGTGCCACCAGTGATTCGGACAGGGAGGATGGCTACACCTTC.

The chain uses TRBV28 and TRBJ2-1; tentatively, D is TRBD2 (6 bases). Germline loops: CDR1 MDHEN, CDR2 SYDVKM. CDR3 length: 14 amino acids. V lost 8 bases and J lost 4, with 15 bases in between. The DNA of the CDR3 is TGTGCCAGCCGGGTAGCGGAAAGATACAATGAGCAGTTCTTC. Encoded protein: CASRVAERYNEQFF.

This clone was recorded only once. The rearrangement joins TRBV6-6 to TRBJ2-7; 7 bases map to TRBD2. The CDR3 is made up of 12 amino acids. The germline V gene has CDR1 MNHNY and CDR2 SVGAGI (reference sequence). With V trimmed by 1 base and J by 6 bases, 0 bases remained unmatched. CDR3 in amino acids: CASSYWGGEQYF. CDR3 bases: TGTGCCAGCAGTTACTGGGGGGGCGAGCAGTACTTC.

V gene TRBV6-6 combines with J gene TRBJ1-1; 7 bases fit TRBD1. This CDR3 has 13 amino acids. CDR1 and CDR2 (germline): MNHNY, SVGAGI (reference sequence). The J segment lost 5 bases and the V segment lost 2 bases, leaving 2 bases of the junction unmatched. In DNA, the CDR3 is TGTGCCAGCAGTTACGACAGGGAGACTGAAGCTTTCTTT. It is translated as CASSYDRETEAFF.

The chain carries TRBV7-9 and TRBJ1-4, with D hard to call. In germline, CDR1 is SEHNR, CDR2 FQNEAQ (reference sequence). Between the trimmed V and J ends, which lost 5 bases and 7 bases, there was a span of 11 bases. The CDR3 is made up of 13 amino acids. CDR3 DNA sequence: TGTGCCAGCAGCCCAGTGATTGTTGAAAAACTGTTTTTT. This encodes CASSPVIVEKLFF.

The V gene is TRBV27, the J gene TRBJ1-1; TRBD1 matches at 9 bases. The length of the CDR3 is 15 residues. Germline-derived CDR1 and CDR2 are MNHEY and SMNVEV (reference sequence). Germline trimming cut 2 bases from V and 6 bases from J; bases unmatched to any gene: 7. The chain's CDR3 is CASSLIPGTGSEAFF. Written as DNA, the CDR3 is TGTGCCAGCAGTTTAATTCCCGGGACAGGGTCTGAAGCTTTCTTT.

This chain links TRBV28 with TRBJ1-5; 7 bases align to TRBD1. V lost 6 bases, J lost 4 bases, and 6 bases stayed unmatched. Germline CDR1 MDHEN, CDR2 SYDVKM. The CDR3 is 14 amino acids. In DNA form, the CDR3 reads TGTGCCAGCAGCCTAGGCAGGGGGAATCAGCCCCAGCATTTT. It encodes CASSLGRGNQPQHF.

This sequence joins TRBV7-2 and TRBJ1-2, with D uncertain. V was pared by 3 bases and J by 5 bases, with 10 bases between. The CDR3 sequence is 13 residues long. Germline CDR1 SGHTA, CDR2 FQGNSA. The CDR3 is CASSFKGGYGYTF. The CDR3 coding sequence is TGTGCCAGCAGCTTTAAGGGAGGGTATGGCTACACCTTC.

The chain is built from TRBV28 and TRBJ2-2, with 10 nucleotides matching TRBD2. J was trimmed by 2 bases and V by 6 bases; bases with no gene match: 6. The CDR3 sequence is 16 residues long. CDR1 MDHEN and CDR2 SYDVKM come from the germline V gene. In DNA, the CDR3 is TGTGCCAGCAGGATAGCGGGAGGACGTAACACCGGGGAGCTGTTTTTT. Its translation is CASRIAGGRNTGELFF. The full variable domain, rest sourced from reference TRBV28 and TRBJ2-2, is DVKVTQSSRYLVKRTGEKVFLECVQDMDHENMFWYRQDPGLGLRLIYFSYDVKMKEKGDIPEGYSVSREKKERFSLILESASTNQTSMYLCASRIAGGRNTGELFFGEGSRLTVL.

The gene calls are TRBV7-8 and TRBJ1-2; a weak D match, TRBD1 (6 bases). This CDR3 spans 14 amino acids. Trimming took off 5 bases at V and 4 bases at J, with 14 bases between the two ends. Germline V CDR1 and CDR2: SGHVS, FQNEAQ. The CDR3 bases are TGTGCCAGCAGCGTCCGACAGGCGGGCTATGGCTACACCTTC. Its translation is CASSVRQAGYGYTF.

The chain links TRBV4-1 to TRBJ2-7, with 8 bases lining up with TRBD1. The CDR3 contains 15 residues. Germline assignment: CDR1 MGHRA and CDR2 YSYEKL. V trimming: 3 bases; J trimming: 4 bases; junction bases outside the gene matches: 8. This chain's CDR3 is CASSQGLGQGYEQYF. The CDR3 bases are TGCGCCAGCAGCCAGGGGCTAGGACAGGGATACGAGCAGTACTTC.

The gene calls are TRBV6-5 and TRBJ2-2; D remains ambiguous. With 6 bases removed from V and 1 base from J, the gap between germline ends came to 12 bases. This CDR3 is 15 amino acids long. The germline V gene encodes CDR1 MNHEY and CDR2 SVGAGI. The DNA for the CDR3 is TGTGCCAGCAGGAAACAACCAGAGAACACCGGGGAGCTGTTTTTT. It is translated as CASRKQPENTGELFF.